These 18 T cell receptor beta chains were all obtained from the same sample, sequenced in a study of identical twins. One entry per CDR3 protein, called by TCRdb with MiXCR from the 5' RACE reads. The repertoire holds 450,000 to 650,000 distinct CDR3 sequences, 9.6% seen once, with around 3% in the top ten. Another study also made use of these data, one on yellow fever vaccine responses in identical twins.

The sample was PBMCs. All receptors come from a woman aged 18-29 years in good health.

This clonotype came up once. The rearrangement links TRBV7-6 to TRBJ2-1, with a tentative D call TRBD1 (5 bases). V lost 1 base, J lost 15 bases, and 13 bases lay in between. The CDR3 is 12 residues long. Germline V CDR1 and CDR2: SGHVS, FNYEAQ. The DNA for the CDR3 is TGTGCCAGCAGCTTAGGCCCCTCAGGGTTGTTCTTC. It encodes CASSLGPSGLFF.

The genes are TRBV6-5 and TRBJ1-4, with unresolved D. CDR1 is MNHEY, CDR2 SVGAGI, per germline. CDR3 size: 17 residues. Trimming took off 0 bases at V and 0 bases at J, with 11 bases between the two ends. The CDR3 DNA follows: TGTGCCAGCAGTTACTCAGTTCTGGGCGCAACTAATGAAAAACTGTTTTTT. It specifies CASSYSVLGATNEKLFF.

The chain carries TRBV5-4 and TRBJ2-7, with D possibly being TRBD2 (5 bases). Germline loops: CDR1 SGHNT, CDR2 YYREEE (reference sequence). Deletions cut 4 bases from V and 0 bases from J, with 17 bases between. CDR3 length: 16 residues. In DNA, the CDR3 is TGTGCCAGCAGCCCCCCTGGGATACGGGGCTCCTACGAGCAGTACTTC. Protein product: CASSPPGIRGSYEQYF.

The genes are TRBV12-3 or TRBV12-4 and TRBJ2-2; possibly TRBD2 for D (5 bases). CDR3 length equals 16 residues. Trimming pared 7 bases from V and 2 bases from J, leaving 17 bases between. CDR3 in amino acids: CASIPNTRINTGELFF. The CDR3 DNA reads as TGTGCCAGCATCCCCAATACTAGGATTAACACCGGGGAGCTGTTTTTT.

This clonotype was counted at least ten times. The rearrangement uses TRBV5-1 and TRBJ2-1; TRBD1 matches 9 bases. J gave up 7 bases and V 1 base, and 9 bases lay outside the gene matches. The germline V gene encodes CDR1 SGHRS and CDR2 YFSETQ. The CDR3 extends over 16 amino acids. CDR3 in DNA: TGCGCCAGCAGCTTGTATCCCGGTGACAGGGGGAATGAGCAGTTCTTC. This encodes CASSLYPGDRGNEQFF.

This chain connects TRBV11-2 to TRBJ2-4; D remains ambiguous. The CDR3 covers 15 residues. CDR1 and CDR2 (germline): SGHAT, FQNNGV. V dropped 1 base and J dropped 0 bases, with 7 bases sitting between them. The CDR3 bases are TGTGCCAGCAGCTTAGTCACGGAAGCCAAAAACATTCAGTACTTC. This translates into CASSLVTEAKNIQYF.

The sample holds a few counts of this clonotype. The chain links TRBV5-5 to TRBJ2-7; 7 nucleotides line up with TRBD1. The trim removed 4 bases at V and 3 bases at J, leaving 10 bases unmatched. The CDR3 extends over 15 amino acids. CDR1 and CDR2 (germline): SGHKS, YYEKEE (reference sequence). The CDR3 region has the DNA TGTGCCAGCAGCCCTCGACAGGGTTTATTCTACGAGCAGTACTTC. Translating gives CASSPRQGLFYEQYF.

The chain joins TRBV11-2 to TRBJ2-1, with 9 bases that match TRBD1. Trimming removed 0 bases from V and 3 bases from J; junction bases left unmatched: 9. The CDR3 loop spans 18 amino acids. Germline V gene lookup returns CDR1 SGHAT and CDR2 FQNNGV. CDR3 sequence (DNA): TGTGCCAGCAGCTTAGATTCCCGGTGGGGACAGGGCTACAATGAGCAGTTCTTC. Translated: CASSLDSRWGQGYNEQFF.

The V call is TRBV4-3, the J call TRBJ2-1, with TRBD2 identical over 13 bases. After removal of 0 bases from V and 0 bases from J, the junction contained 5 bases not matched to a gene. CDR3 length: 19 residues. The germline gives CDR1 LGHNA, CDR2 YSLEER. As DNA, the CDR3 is TGCGCCAGCAGCCAAGATCCGGGACTAGCGGGAAGCTCCTACAATGAGCAGTTCTTC. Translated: CASSQDPGLAGSSYNEQFF.

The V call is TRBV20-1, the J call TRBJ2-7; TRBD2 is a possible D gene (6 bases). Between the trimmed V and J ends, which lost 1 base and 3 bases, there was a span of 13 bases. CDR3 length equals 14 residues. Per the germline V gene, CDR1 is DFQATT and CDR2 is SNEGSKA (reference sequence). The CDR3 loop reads CSARGPAGYYEQYF. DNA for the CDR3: TGCAGTGCTAGAGGTCCAGCGGGTTACTACGAGCAGTACTTC.

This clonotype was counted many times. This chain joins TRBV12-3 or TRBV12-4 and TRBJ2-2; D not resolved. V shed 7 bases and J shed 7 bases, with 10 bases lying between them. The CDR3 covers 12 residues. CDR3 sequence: CASTWVFGELFF. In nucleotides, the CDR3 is TGTGCCAGCACCTGGGTTTTCGGGGAGCTGTTTTTT.

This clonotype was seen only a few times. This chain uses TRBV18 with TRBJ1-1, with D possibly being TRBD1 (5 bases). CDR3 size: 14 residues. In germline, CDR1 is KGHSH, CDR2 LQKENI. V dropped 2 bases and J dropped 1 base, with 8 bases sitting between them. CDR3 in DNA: TGTGCCAGCTCACCATCCGGGGGGAACACTGAAGCTTTCTTT. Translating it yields CASSPSGGNTEAFF.

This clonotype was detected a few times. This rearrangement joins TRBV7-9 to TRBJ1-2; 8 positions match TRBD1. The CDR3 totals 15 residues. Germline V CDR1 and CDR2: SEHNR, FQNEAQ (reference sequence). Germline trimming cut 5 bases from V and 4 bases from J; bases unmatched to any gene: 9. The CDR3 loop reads CASSGQDRGGYGYTF. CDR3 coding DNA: TGTGCCAGCAGCGGTCAAGACAGGGGAGGCTATGGCTACACCTTC.

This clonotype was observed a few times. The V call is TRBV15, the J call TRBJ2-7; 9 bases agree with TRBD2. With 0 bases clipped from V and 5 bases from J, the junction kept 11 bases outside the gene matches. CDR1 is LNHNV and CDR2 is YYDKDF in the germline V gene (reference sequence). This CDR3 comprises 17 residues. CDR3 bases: TGTGCCACCAGCAGAGAATTCCGGCTAGCGGGATCCCACGAGCAGTACTTC. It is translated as CATSREFRLAGSHEQYF.

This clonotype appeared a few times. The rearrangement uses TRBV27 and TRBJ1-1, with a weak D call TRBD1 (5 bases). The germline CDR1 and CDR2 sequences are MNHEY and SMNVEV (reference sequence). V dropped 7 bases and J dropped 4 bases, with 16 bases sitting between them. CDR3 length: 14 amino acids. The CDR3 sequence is CASTAGGLGTEAFF. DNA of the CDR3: TGTGCCAGCACCGCTGGGGGTCTGGGCACTGAAGCTTTCTTT.

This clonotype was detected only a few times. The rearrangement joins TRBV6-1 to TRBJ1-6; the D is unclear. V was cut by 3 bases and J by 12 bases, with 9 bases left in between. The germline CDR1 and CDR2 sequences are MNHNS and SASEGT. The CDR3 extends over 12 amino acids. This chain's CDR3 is CASSDGLGPLHF. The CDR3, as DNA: TGTGCCAGCAGTGACGGCTTAGGACCCCTCCACTTT.

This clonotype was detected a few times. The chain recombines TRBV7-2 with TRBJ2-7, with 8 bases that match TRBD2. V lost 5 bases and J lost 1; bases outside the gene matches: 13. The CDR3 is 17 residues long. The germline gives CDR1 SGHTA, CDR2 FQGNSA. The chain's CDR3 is CASSASWSSGLSYEQYF. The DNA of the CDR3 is TGTGCCAGCAGCGCATCTTGGTCTAGCGGGCTGTCCTACGAGCAGTACTTC.

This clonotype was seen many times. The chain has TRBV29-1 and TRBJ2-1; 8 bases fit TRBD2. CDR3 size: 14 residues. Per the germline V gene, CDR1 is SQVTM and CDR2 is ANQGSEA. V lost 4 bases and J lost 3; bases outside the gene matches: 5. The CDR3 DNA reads TGCAGCGTTGTAGCCAGCGGGGGCTACAATGAGCAGTTCTTC. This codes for CSVVASGGYNEQFF.